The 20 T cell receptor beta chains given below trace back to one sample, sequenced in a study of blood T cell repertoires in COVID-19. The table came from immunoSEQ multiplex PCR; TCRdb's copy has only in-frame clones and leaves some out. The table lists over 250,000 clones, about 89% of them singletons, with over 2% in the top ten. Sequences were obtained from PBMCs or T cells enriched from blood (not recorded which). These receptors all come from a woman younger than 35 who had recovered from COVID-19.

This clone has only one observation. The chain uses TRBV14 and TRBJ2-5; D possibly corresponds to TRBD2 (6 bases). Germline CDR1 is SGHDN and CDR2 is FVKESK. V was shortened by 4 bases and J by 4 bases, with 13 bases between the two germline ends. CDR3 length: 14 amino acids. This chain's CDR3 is CASSLGLGGETQYF. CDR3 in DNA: TGTGCCAGCAGCCTTGGACTGGGGGGAGAGACCCAGTACTTC.

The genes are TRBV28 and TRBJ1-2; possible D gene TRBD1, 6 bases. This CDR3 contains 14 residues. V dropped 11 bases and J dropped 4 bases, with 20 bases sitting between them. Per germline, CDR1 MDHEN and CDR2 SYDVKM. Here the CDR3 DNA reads TGTGCCGGTCGAAAATCGGACAGAGTCTATGGCTACACCTTC. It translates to CAGRKSDRVYGYTF.

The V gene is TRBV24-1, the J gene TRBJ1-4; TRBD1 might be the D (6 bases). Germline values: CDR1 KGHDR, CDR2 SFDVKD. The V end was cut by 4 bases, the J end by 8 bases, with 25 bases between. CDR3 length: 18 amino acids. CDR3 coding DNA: TGTGCCACCAGTGACCACTATTATGACAGGTTCTTCGGGGAAAAACTGTTTTTT. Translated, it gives CATSDHYYDRFFGEKLFF.

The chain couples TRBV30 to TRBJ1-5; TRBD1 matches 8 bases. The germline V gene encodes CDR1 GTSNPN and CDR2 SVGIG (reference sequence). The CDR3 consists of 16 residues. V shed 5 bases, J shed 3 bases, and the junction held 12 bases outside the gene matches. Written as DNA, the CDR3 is TGTGCCTGGGGGCAGGGGGCTTTCGATCTCAATCAGCCCCAGCATTTT. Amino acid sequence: CAWGQGAFDLNQPQHF.

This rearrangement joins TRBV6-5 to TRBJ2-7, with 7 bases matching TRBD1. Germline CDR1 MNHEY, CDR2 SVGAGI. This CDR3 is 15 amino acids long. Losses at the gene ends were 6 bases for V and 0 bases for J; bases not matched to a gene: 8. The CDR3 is CASSRGTASSYEQYF. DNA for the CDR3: TGTGCCAGCAGCCGAGGGACAGCCAGCTCCTACGAGCAGTACTTC.

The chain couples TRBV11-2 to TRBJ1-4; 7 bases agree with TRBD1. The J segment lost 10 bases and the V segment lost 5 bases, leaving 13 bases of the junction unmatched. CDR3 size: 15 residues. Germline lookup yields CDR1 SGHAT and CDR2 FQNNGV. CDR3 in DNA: TGTGCCAGCAGCCCGTGGGGACAGTTAATGGGAAAACTGTTTTTT. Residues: CASSPWGQLMGKLFF.

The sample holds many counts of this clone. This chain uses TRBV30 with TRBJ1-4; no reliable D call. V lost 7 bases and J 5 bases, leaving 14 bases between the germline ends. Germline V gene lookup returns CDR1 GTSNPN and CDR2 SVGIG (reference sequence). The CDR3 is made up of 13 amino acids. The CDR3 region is CAFSPNANEKLFF. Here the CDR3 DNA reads TGTGCCTTCTCCCCGAATGCGAATGAAAAACTGTTTTTT.

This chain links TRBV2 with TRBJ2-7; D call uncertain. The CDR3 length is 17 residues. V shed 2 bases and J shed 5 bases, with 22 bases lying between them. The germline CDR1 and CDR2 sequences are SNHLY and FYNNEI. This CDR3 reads CASSERMPTSTLHEQYF. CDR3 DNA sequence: TGTGCCAGCAGTGAACGGATGCCGACAAGTACTCTCCACGAGCAGTACTTC.

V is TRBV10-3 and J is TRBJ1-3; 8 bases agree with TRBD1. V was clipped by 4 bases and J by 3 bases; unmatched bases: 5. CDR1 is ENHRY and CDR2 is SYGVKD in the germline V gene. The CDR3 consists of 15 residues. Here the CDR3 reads CAISAQGASGNTIYF. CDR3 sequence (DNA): TGTGCCATCAGTGCCCAGGGGGCCAGTGGAAACACCATATATTTT.

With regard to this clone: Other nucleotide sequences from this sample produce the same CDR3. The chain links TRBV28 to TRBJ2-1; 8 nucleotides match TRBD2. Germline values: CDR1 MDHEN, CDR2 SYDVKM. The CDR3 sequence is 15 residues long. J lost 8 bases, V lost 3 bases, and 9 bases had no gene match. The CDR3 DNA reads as TGTGCCAGCAGTTTTACGGGACTAGTCATTCATGAGCAGTTCTTC. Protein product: CASSFTGLVIHEQFF.

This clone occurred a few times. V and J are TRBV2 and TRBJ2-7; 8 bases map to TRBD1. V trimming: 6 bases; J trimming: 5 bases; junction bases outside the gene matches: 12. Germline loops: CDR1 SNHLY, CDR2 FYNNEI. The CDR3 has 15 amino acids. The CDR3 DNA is TGTGCCAGCAGGCCCGGGACAGGAATCCCCCACGAGCAGTACTTC. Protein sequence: CASRPGTGIPHEQYF.

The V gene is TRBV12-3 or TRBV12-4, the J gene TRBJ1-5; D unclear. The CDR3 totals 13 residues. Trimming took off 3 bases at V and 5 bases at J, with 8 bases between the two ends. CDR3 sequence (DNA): TGTGCCAGCAGTTTTAAGAGAGATCAGCCCCAGCATTTT. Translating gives CASSFKRDQPQHF.

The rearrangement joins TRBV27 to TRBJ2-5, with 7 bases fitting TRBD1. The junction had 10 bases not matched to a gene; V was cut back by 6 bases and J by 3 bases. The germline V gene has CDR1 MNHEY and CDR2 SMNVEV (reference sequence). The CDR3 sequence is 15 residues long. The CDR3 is CASRYNRGFKETQYF. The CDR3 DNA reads TGTGCCAGCAGGTACAACAGGGGTTTTAAAGAGACCCAGTACTTC.

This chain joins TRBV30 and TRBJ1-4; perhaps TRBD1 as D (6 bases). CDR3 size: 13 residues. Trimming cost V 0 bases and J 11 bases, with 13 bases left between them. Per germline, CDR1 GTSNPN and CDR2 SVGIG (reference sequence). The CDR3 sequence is CAWSVTGMYKLFF. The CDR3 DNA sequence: TGTGCCTGGAGTGTAACAGGGATGTATAAACTGTTTTTT.

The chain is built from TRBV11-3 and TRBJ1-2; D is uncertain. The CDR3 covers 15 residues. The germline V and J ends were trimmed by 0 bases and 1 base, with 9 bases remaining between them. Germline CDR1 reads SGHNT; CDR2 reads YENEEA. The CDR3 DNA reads TGTGCCAGCAGCTTAGATTTGCGGAGTAACTATGGCTACACCTTC. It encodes CASSLDLRSNYGYTF.

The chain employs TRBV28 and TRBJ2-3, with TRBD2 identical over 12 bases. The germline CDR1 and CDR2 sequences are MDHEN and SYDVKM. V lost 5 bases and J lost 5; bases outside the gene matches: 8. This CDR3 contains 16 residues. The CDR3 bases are TGTGCCAGCAGTGCCCGACTAGCGGGAGATCTAGATACGCAGTATTTT. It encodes CASSARLAGDLDTQYF.

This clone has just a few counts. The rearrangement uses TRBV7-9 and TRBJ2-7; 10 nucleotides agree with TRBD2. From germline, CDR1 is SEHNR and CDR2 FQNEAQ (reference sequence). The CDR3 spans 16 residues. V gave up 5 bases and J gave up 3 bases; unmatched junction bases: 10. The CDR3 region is CASSRTGTSVNYEQYF. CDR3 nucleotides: TGTGCCAGCAGCCGGACCGGGACTAGCGTGAACTACGAGCAGTACTTC.

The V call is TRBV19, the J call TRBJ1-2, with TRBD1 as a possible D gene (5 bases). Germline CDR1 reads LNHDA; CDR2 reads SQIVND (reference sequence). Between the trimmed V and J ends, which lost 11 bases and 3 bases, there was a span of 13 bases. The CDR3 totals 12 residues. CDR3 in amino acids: CASGRGDYGYTF. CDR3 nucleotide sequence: TGTGCCTCAGGGAGGGGAGACTATGGCTACACCTTC.

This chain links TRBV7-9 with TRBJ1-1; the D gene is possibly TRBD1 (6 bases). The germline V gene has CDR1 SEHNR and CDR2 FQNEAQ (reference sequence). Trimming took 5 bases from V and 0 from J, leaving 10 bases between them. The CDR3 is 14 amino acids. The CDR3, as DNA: TGTGCCAGCAGCCTACAGGGAATGAACACTGAAGCTTTCTTT. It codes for CASSLQGMNTEAFF.

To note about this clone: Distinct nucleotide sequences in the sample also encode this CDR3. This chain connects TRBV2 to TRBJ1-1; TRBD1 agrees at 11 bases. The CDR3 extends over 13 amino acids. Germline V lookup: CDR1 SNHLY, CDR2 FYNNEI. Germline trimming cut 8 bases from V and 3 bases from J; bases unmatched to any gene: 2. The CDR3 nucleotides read TGTGCCAGCGGACAGGGGGCCCACACTGAAGCTTTCTTT. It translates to CASGQGAHTEAFF.